This T cell receptor (beta chain) is drawn from a study of T cells in Graves' hyperthyroidism and ophthalmopathy. Whole-study findings and limits: Most thyroid clonotypes expanded above 0.001 appeared in blood too.

A note on this clonotype: The antigen is undetermined.

RNA transcripts gave rise to amplified TCR beta CDR3 regions. Carried out on the TCR CDR3, a first-round RT-PCR used the HTBI primer set. TCRdb reprocessed the multiplex PCR reads via MiXCR and lists one record per CDR3 protein. This table holds about 840,000 distinct CDR3 sequences, roughly 40% found once. Patients aged 18 to 65 with hyperthyroidism were newly diagnosed, with duration under 2 months. Sequenced material: blood. The TCR sequence derives from a man younger than 35 with Graves' hyperthyroidism.

DNA of the CDR3: TGCGCCAGCAGCTTGGAAGGGGGTGTAGATGAAGCTTTCTTT. Translated: CASSLEGGVDEAFF. The chain uses TRBV5-1 and TRBJ1-1; the D gene is possibly TRBD1 (6 bases). Per the germline V gene, CDR1 is SGHRS and CDR2 is YFSETQ. The length of the CDR3 is 14 residues. The germline V and J ends were trimmed by 0 bases and 7 bases, with 13 bases remaining between them.